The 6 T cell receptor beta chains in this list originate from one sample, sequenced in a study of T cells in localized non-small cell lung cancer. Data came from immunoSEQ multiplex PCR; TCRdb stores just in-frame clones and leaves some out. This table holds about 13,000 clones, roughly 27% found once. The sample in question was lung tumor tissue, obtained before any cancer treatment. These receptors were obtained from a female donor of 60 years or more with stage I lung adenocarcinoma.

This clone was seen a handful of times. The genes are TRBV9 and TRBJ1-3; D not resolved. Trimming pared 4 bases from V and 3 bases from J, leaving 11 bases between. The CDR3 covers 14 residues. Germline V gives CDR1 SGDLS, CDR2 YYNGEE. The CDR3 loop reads CASSTSPRGNTIYF. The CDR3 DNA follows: TGTGCCAGCAGCACCTCCCCGCGTGGAAACACCATATATTTT. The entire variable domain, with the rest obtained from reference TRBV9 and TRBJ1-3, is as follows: DSGVTQTPKHLITATGQRVTLRCSPRSGDLSVYWYQQSLDQGLQFLIQYYNGEERAKGNILERFSAQQFPDLHSELNLSSLELGDSALYFCASSTSPRGNTIYFGEGSWLTVV.

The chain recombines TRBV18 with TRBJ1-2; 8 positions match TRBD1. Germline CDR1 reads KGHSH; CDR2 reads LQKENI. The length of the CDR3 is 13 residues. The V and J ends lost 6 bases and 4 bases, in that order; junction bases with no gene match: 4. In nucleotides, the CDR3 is TGTGCCAGCTCGACAGGGGAGGGCTATGGCTACACCTTC. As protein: CASSTGEGYGYTF.

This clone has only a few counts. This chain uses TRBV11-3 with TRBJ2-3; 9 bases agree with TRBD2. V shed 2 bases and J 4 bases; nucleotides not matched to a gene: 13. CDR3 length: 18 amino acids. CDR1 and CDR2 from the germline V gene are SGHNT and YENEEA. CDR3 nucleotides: TGTGCCAGCAGCTTATTTGGCGGGGGGGCCGCGGTAGCAGATACGCAGTATTTT. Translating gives CASSLFGGGAAVADTQYF.

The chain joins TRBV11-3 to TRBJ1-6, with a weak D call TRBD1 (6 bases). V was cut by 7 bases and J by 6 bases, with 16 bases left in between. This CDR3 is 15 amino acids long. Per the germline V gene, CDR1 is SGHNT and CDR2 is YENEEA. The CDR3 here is CASIGGPFRNSPLHF. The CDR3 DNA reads TGTGCCAGCATCGGGGGGCCCTTTCGTAATTCACCCCTCCACTTT.

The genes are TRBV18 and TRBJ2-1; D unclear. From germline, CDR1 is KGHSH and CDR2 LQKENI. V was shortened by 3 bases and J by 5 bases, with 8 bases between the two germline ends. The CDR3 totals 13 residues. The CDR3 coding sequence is TGTGCCAGCTCACCCCAGATAAACAATGAGCAGTTCTTC. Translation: CASSPQINNEQFF.

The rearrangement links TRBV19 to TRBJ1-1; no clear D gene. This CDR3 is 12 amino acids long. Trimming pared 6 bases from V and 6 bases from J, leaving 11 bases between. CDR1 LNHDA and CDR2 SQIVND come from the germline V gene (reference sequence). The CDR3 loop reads CASSYDSSEAFF. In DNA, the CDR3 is TGTGCCAGTAGCTACGATAGCTCTGAAGCTTTCTTT.